This TCR beta chain derives from a study of cytomegalovirus exposure and HLA in healthy donors. 13 Jbeta primers and 60 Vbeta primers were used for the PCR. Some clones are missing from TCRdb's copy, which holds only in-frame ones; the method was immunoSEQ multiplex PCR. This table holds 200,000 to 300,000 clones, around 76% found once. This CDR3 has 13 amino acids. The V segment lost 6 bases and the J segment 7 bases; nucleotides outside the gene matches: 5. CDR1 is MNHEY and CDR2 is SMNVEV in the germline V gene (reference sequence). Sequenced material: PBMCs. The clonotype originates from a middle-aged woman in good health and CMV-seropositive. This rearrangement joins TRBV27 to TRBJ2-1; 8 nucleotides agree with TRBD1. For the CDR3, the DNA is TGTGCCAGCAGGACAGGGGATTGGAATGAGCAGTTCTTC. This codes for CASRTGDWNEQFF.